This TCR beta chain was recorded in a study of cytomegalovirus exposure and HLA in healthy donors. Whole-study results and caveats: Most observed TCR sequences were rare, whereas some public TCRs were detected in many donors.

Germline V gives CDR1 MGHDK, CDR2 SYGVNS. Deletions cut 9 bases from V and 8 bases from J, with 16 bases between. The CDR3 has 13 residues. Some clones are missing from TCRdb's copy, which holds only in-frame ones; the method was immunoSEQ multiplex PCR. This table holds about 110,000 clones, roughly nine tenths found once. Only one count was recorded for this clone. Its antigen is unidentified. This sequence originates from a woman younger than 35 in good health and CMV-seronegative. V gene TRBV25-1 combines with J gene TRBJ1-4, with unresolved D. The sample taken for sequencing was PBMCs. The CDR3 region has the DNA TGTGCCAGTAGAAGGGAAACGGGAGAAAAACTGTTTTTT. It specifies CASRRETGEKLFF.